The 24 T cell receptor beta chains presented below share a single source sample, sequenced in a study of molecular identifiers for immune sequencing clone quantification. TCRdb re-called the PCR reads through MiXCR, storing one row per CDR3 protein. This table holds about 100,000 distinct CDR3 sequences, roughly 38% found once. The sequencing sample was made of naive CD8+ T cells from blood, with Jurkat cell RNA spiked in. The subset was: FACS-sorted CD8+CD4-CCR7+CD45RA+ naive T cells. These receptors originate from a human donor in good health. Some libraries in this study had Jurkat cell RNA spiked in.

The rearrangement links TRBV3-1 to TRBJ2-5, with 7 positions matching TRBD2. Germline V lookup: CDR1 LGHDT, CDR2 YNNKEL (reference sequence). Trimming took 0 bases from V and 4 from J; bases not matched to a gene: 5. The CDR3 length is 15 residues. CDR3 sequence (DNA): TGTGCCAGCAGCCAAGATACGGCGGGAGCAGAGACCCAGTACTTC. Translated, it gives CASSQDTAGAETQYF.

V and J are TRBV4-3 and TRBJ2-7; TRBD2 might be the D (7 bases). CDR3 length: 15 residues. Germline values: CDR1 LGHNA, CDR2 YSLEER. Deletions cut 0 bases from V and 9 bases from J, with 18 bases between. The CDR3 nucleotides read TGCGCCAGCAGCCAAGAATCTAAAGGGGGGGACGCGCAGTACTTC. Translated, it gives CASSQESKGGDAQYF.

About this clonotype itself: Sequence at one end of the junction differs from germline and may be a read error. The chain recombines TRBV4-3 with TRBJ2-7; D possibly corresponds to TRBD2 (5 bases). Germline loops: CDR1 LGHNA, CDR2 YSLEER. This CDR3 has 15 amino acids. The CDR3 bases are TGCGCCAGCAGCCAAGTATGGAAACTCGACTACAAGCAGTACTTC. Its translation is CASSQVWKLDYKQYF.

A remark on this clonotype: A much larger clone is a single base away; this may be a read error. The genes are TRBV28 and TRBJ2-5; weak D call: TRBD1 (5 bases). CDR1 MDHEN and CDR2 SYDVKM come from the germline V gene. V dropped 1 base and J dropped 7 bases, with 10 bases sitting between them. The CDR3 runs 13 residues. The CDR3 loop is CASSLLGDVTQYF. The CDR3 DNA is TGTGCCAGCAGTTTATTAGGGGATGTGACCCAGTACTTC.

The V and J genes are TRBV20-1 and TRBJ2-7, with 10 bases aligning to TRBD1. Looked up from germline, CDR1 is DFQATT and CDR2 is SNEGSKA (reference sequence). The ends lost 1 base at V and 5 bases at J; junction bases unmatched: 5. The CDR3 has 14 residues. Written as DNA, the CDR3 is TGCAGTGCTAGAGTCGGGACAGGGGTCCACGAGCAGTACTTC. It specifies CSARVGTGVHEQYF.

This rearrangement joins TRBV28 to TRBJ1-5; 8 nucleotides match TRBD1. Germline values: CDR1 MDHEN, CDR2 SYDVKM. V was pared by 7 bases and J by 6 bases, with 23 bases of the junction left unmatched. The CDR3 runs to 19 residues. The CDR3 loop is CASNDWAGGRVLLSQPQHF. The CDR3 coding sequence is TGTGCCAGCAACGATTGGGCAGGGGGCCGGGTACTTCTAAGTCAGCCCCAGCATTTT.

This clonotype appeared many times. V and J are TRBV14 and TRBJ2-5; D may match TRBD1 or TRBD2 (5 bases each). V dropped 5 bases and J dropped 2 bases, with 9 bases sitting between them. There are 13 residues in the CDR3. Germline lookup yields CDR1 SGHDN and CDR2 FVKESK. The CDR3 DNA reads as TGTGCCAGCAGCAAGTGGGGGCAAGAGACCCAGTACTTC. Encoded protein: CASSKWGQETQYF.

This clonotype was found a few times. The gene calls are TRBV7-9 and TRBJ2-3, with 12 positions matching TRBD1. This CDR3 has 16 residues. The trim removed 6 bases at V and 4 bases at J, leaving 8 bases unmatched. Germline V CDR1 and CDR2: SEHNR, FQNEAQ (reference sequence). The CDR3 sequence is CASSPRDRGRPDTQYF. The CDR3 DNA reads as TGTGCCAGCAGTCCCCGGGACAGGGGGCGCCCAGATACGCAGTATTTT.

As regards this clonotype: The junction departs from germline at one end; a sequencing error may be responsible. The chain combines TRBV12-3 or TRBV12-4 with TRBJ2-7; 9 bases are shared with TRBD2. This CDR3 contains 16 residues. DNA for the CDR3: TGTGCCGGCAGTTTTGGGTTTAGCGGGAGTTTGTACGAGCAGTACTTC. Protein: CAGSFGFSGSLYEQYF.

This clonotype has just a few counts. The CDR3 sequence is CASSSAQVAVPKNTGELFF. For the CDR3, the DNA is TGTGCCAGCAGTTCCGCCCAGGTAGCCGTACCTAAGAACACCGGGGAGCTGTTTTTT. The chain uses TRBV27 and TRBJ2-2; D is ambiguous. V was trimmed by 4 bases and J by 1 base, leaving 22 bases between them. Germline lookup yields CDR1 MNHEY and CDR2 SMNVEV (reference sequence). This CDR3 is 19 amino acids long.

The rearrangement joins TRBV4-2 to TRBJ2-7; 10 nucleotides match TRBD2. The V gene end was trimmed by 4 bases and the J gene end by 3 bases; junction bases not matched to a gene: 6. The CDR3 length is 15 residues. Germline values: CDR1 LGHNA, CDR2 YNFKEQ. The CDR3 DNA sequence: TGTGCCAGCAGCCCGGGACTAGCGAGCGACTACGAGCAGTACTTC. Its translation is CASSPGLASDYEQYF.

The rearrangement joins TRBV20-1 to TRBJ1-5; D gene uncertain. Looked up from germline, CDR1 is DFQATT and CDR2 is SNEGSKA (reference sequence). V lost 7 bases and J 9 bases, leaving 16 bases between the germline ends. This CDR3 has 12 residues. DNA of the CDR3: TGCAGTGGGAAGGAGTGGGATCGGCCCCAGCATTTT. This encodes CSGKEWDRPQHF.

The rearrangement uses TRBV19 and TRBJ2-7; either TRBD1 or TRBD2 may fit D (5 bases each). The CDR3 is 15 amino acids. Germline V gives CDR1 LNHDA, CDR2 SQIVND (reference sequence). The ends were cut back, 3 bases at V and 7 bases at J, with 19 bases in the middle. CDR3 loop: CASSIWTRGPGEQYF. Here the CDR3 DNA reads TGTGCCAGTAGTATTTGGACAAGGGGTCCGGGGGAGCAGTACTTC.

The J gene is TRBJ2-7, the V gene TRBV28; tentative D call: TRBD1 (5 bases). The CDR3 has 14 residues. Trimming left V 7 bases short and J 2 bases short, with 15 bases between. CDR1 and CDR2 (germline): MDHEN, SYDVKM. CDR3 protein: CASTLAGSTYEQYF. The DNA for the CDR3 is TGTGCCAGCACATTAGCAGGGTCCACCTACGAGCAGTACTTC.

A note on this clonotype: This may stem from a read error, because a much larger clone lies one nucleotide away. The J gene is TRBJ1-5, the V gene TRBV7-6; 7 bases map to TRBD1. CDR3 size: 16 residues. Germline CDR1 and CDR2: SGHVS and FNYEAQ. Unmatched junction bases numbered 9, after V lost 5 bases and J lost 2 bases. The DNA for the CDR3 is TGTGCCAGCAGCGTATCACAGGGGAGAGGCAATCAGCCCCAGCATTTT. The encoded protein is CASSVSQGRGNQPQHF.

This chain uses TRBV7-6 with TRBJ2-3, with TRBD1 as a possible D gene (6 bases). V lost 5 bases, J lost 1 base, and 13 bases lay in between. The CDR3 extends over 15 amino acids. The germline gives CDR1 SGHVS, CDR2 FNYEAQ. The chain's CDR3 is CASSTWDMGTDTQYF. The DNA for the CDR3 is TGTGCCAGCAGCACATGGGACATGGGCACAGATACGCAGTATTTT.

A word on this clonotype: Here the CDR3 omits its conserved ending phenylalanine or tryptophan, so a read error is the likely source. The rearrangement joins TRBV13 to TRBJ1-5, with a tentative D call TRBD1 (5 bases). CDR1 and CDR2 from the germline V gene are PRHDT and FYEKMQ (reference sequence). This CDR3 is built from 14 residues. In DNA form, the CDR3 reads TGTGCCTGCAGCTTGAGTGGGGCGGGTCAGCCCCAGCATTTG. This translates into CACSLSGAGQPQHL.

This clonotype was counted ten times or more. The rearrangement uses TRBV7-9 and TRBJ2-4; D remains unclear. This CDR3 has 13 residues. Germline loops: CDR1 SEHNR, CDR2 FQNEAQ (reference sequence). Trimming took off 0 bases at V and 4 bases at J, with 4 bases between the two ends. CDR3 sequence (DNA): TGTGCCAGCAGCTTAGCCCTAAAAAACATTCAGTACTTC. Its protein product is CASSLALKNIQYF. Full variable domain (missing parts from reference TRBV7-9 and TRBJ2-4): DTGVSQNPRHKITKRGQNVTFRCDPISEHNRLYWYRQTLGQGPEFLTYFQNEAQLEKSRLLSDRFSAERPKGSFSTLEIQRTEQGDSAMYLCASSLALKNIQYFGAGTRLSVL.

This clonotype occurred a few times. The chain links TRBV28 to TRBJ2-7; 7 nucleotides match TRBD2. The germline CDR1 and CDR2 sequences are MDHEN and SYDVKM. Trimming took 3 bases from V and 3 from J; bases not matched to a gene: 5. This CDR3 is 14 amino acids long. The CDR3 bases are TGTGCCAGCAGTTTGATAGGCGGGAGCTACGAGCAGTACTTC. Its translation: CASSLIGGSYEQYF.

The J gene is TRBJ2-7, the V gene TRBV3-1; D is unclear. Trimming stripped 2 bases from V and 2 bases from J, with 13 bases between. The CDR3 covers 15 residues. CDR1 is LGHDT and CDR2 is YNNKEL in the germline V gene (reference sequence). The CDR3 region is CASSQQSFPTYEQYF. DNA of the CDR3: TGTGCCAGCAGCCAACAATCTTTCCCAACCTACGAGCAGTACTTC.

Concerning this clonotype itself: A read error may be the cause here, since a much bigger clone is one base away. This chain links TRBV14 with TRBJ1-5; tentatively, D is TRBD1 (5 bases). CDR1 and CDR2 from the germline V gene are SGHDN and FVKESK. Trimming stripped 8 bases from V and 4 bases from J, with 15 bases between. This CDR3 region has 14 residues. CDR3 DNA: TGTGCCAGCTGCCCGGGACCTTATAATCAGCCCCAGCATTTT. Translation gives CASCPGPYNQPQHF.

As for this clonotype: A much larger clonotype is one base distant, so this may be a read error. This sequence joins TRBV27 and TRBJ2-7; a weak D match, TRBD2 (6 bases). Germline CDR1 MNHEY, CDR2 SMNVEV (reference sequence). V lost 3 bases and J 11 bases, leaving 23 bases between the germline ends. There are 15 residues in the CDR3. The chain's CDR3 is CASSFNRDRGGEEYF. CDR3 coding DNA: TGTGCCAGCAGTTTTAATAGGGATCGGGGCGGGGAGGAGTACTTC.

At least ten counts were recorded for this clonotype. The chain combines TRBV7-9 with TRBJ2-3, with D possibly called TRBD1 or TRBD2 (7 bases each). Trimming cost V 2 bases and J 4 bases, with 16 bases left between them. Germline V gives CDR1 SEHNR, CDR2 FQNEAQ (reference sequence). The CDR3 is 16 residues long. CDR3 protein: CASSLRGRELPDTQYF. In DNA, the CDR3 is TGTGCCAGCAGCTTAAGGGGGCGGGAGCTCCCAGATACGCAGTATTTT.

The V call is TRBV7-9, the J call TRBJ2-4; a possible D gene is TRBD2 (6 bases). Germline values: CDR1 SEHNR, CDR2 FQNEAQ (reference sequence). The germline V and J ends were trimmed by 5 bases and 7 bases, with 15 bases remaining between them. The CDR3 sequence is 14 residues long. The CDR3 sequence is CASSPGSGVNIQYF. CDR3 DNA: TGTGCCAGCAGCCCAGGGTCGGGGGTGAACATTCAGTACTTC.